Following are 30 T cell receptor beta chains from one sample sequenced in a study of neurological immune-mediated disorders. TCRdb independently ran MiXCR on the 5' RACE reads; one entry per CDR3 protein. The sample has fewer than 20,000 distinct CDR3 sequences; roughly 14% are singletons. Sequencing was done on a sample of PBMCs. These receptors originate from a man in his 60s with HTLV-1-associated myelopathy (HAM/TSP).

This clonotype was observed many times. This sequence joins TRBV5-1 and TRBJ2-3, with a tentative D call TRBD1 (5 bases). The CDR3 has 17 amino acids. CDR1 SGHRS and CDR2 YFSETQ come from the germline V gene. The V end lost 4 bases, the J end lost 0 bases, and 18 bases lay between the germline ends. CDR3 bases: TGCGCCAGCAGCCCACCGACAGTGATTGCTAGCACAGATACGCAGTATTTT. Its translation: CASSPPTVIASTDTQYF.

As concerns this clonotype: The CDR3 does not close with the conserved phenylalanine or tryptophan, likely indicating a read error. The DNA is left out, because the CDR3 cannot be placed on it with certainty; the CDR3 is given as TCRdb lists it. The chain joins TRBV4-2 to TRBJ2-2. Germline V lookup: CDR1 LGHNA, CDR2 YNFKEQ. The CDR3 has 17 residues if both end residues are counted. The chain's CDR3 is CASSQEPRGANTGELIL.

At least ten counts were recorded for this clonotype. The chain combines TRBV11-1 with TRBJ2-2, with 10 positions matching TRBD1. Germline assignment: CDR1 SGHAT and CDR2 FQDESV (reference sequence). J gave up 4 bases and V 5 bases, and 4 bases lay outside the gene matches. The CDR3 has 15 amino acids. CDR3 sequence reads: CASSADRGLTGELFF. The CDR3 DNA follows: TGTGCCAGCAGCGCAGACAGGGGGCTCACCGGGGAGCTGTTTTTT.

This clonotype has a count of ten or more. The chain has TRBV20-1 and TRBJ1-5, with D perhaps matching TRBD1 (6 bases). This CDR3 contains 12 residues. Looked up from germline, CDR1 is DFQATT and CDR2 is SNEGSKA (reference sequence). Trimming shortened V by 4 bases and J by 7 bases, and 11 bases separated the two germline ends. Here the CDR3 reads CSANRAGQPQHF. CDR3 in DNA: TGCAGTGCTAACAGGGCAGGGCAGCCCCAGCATTTT.

This clonotype was picked up many times. V usage is TRBV20-1 and J usage is TRBJ2-5; 10 bases map to TRBD2. V gave up 0 bases and J gave up 9 bases; unmatched junction bases: 10. The CDR3 has 15 amino acids. CDR1 is DFQATT and CDR2 is SNEGSKA in the germline V gene (reference sequence). CDR3 in DNA: TGCAGTGCTAGAGATATGGCTAGCGGGGGCCAAGCCCAGTACTTC. As protein: CSARDMASGGQAQYF.

The table lists this clonotype with a count of one. This chain connects TRBV20-1 to TRBJ2-3; D possibly matches TRBD1 or TRBD2 (7 bases each). Germline V CDR1 and CDR2: DFQATT, SNEGSKA (reference sequence). Trimming pared 5 bases from V and 5 bases from J, leaving 14 bases between. CDR3 length equals 13 residues. The CDR3 nucleotides read TGCAGTGCTCCAGGGGGGAGGGTAGATACGCAGTATTTT. Its protein is CSAPGGRVDTQYF.

Ten or more counts support this clonotype. The chain recombines TRBV6-5 with TRBJ2-1; 10 bases align to TRBD2. There are 14 residues in the CDR3. V trimming: 5 bases; J trimming: 8 bases; junction bases outside the gene matches: 6. Germline V gene lookup returns CDR1 MNHEY and CDR2 SVGAGI. The CDR3: CASSQLAGNDEQFF. The CDR3 region has the DNA TGTGCCAGCAGTCAACTAGCGGGGAACGATGAGCAGTTCTTC.

This clonotype was seen at least ten times. This sequence joins TRBV6-2 or TRBV6-3 and TRBJ2-5; no clear D gene. This CDR3 is built from 13 residues. V shed 8 bases and J shed 5 bases, with 15 bases lying between them. Germline V gives CDR1 MNHEY, CDR2 SVGEGT. In nucleotides, the CDR3 is TGTGCCAGCGCCGTAGGGAACCGGGAGACCCAGTACTTC. Its translation: CASAVGNRETQYF.

This clonotype was picked up many times. The CDR3 DNA reads TGCGCCAGCAGCTTGGAGGCAGGGAGGTTCTACGAGCAGTACTTC. Protein product: CASSLEAGRFYEQYF. The chain has TRBV5-1 and TRBJ2-7; a possible D gene is TRBD2 (6 bases). The CDR3 extends over 15 amino acids. Trimming stripped 0 bases from V and 3 bases from J, with 13 bases between. Germline loops: CDR1 SGHRS, CDR2 YFSETQ. Filled out from reference TRBV5-1 and TRBJ2-7, the complete variable domain reads KAGVTQTPRYLIKTRGQQVTLSCSPISGHRSVSWYQQTPGQGLQFLFEYFSETQRNKGNFPGRFSGRQFSNSRSEMNVSTLELGDSALYLCASSLEAGRFYEQYFGPGTRLTVT.

This clonotype has at least ten counts. One end of the junction is discordant with germline, which a read error may explain. This chain links TRBV12-3 or TRBV12-4 with TRBJ1-2; D is uncertain. The CDR3 contains 15 residues. The CDR3 protein is CASSLASGPNYGYTF. The CDR3 DNA reads TGTGCCAGCAGTTTAGCCTCCGGGCCTAATTATGGCTACACCTTC.

This clonotype showed up many times. J is TRBJ1-5 and V is TRBV9; D may be TRBD1 (5 bases). V gave up 0 bases and J gave up 1 base, with 8 bases separating them. CDR1 and CDR2 from the germline V gene are SGDLS and YYNGEE. The CDR3 loop spans 15 amino acids. Here the CDR3 reads CASSVGGASNQPQHF. The CDR3 DNA reads TGTGCCAGCAGCGTAGGCGGGGCGAGCAATCAGCCCCAGCATTTT.

This clonotype was counted ten times or more. The chain employs TRBV19 and TRBJ2-3; 11 nucleotides line up with TRBD2. The CDR3 is 13 residues long. CDR1 is LNHDA, CDR2 SQIVND, per germline (reference sequence). The DNA for the CDR3 is TGTGGAACTAGCGGGGGCAGCACAGATACGCAGTATTTT. Protein: CGTSGGSTDTQYF.

There are many counts of this clonotype. The chain links TRBV7-2 to TRBJ1-3, with 9 bases aligning to TRBD1. The CDR3 is 16 residues long. V dropped 4 bases and J dropped 7; count of bases not matched to a gene: 11. Germline values: CDR1 SGHTA, CDR2 FQGNSA. DNA of the CDR3: TGTGCCAGCAGCTCCAGCGGAGGGACAGGGAGTAACACCATATATTTT. As protein: CASSSSGGTGSNTIYF.

This clonotype was counted many times. The V call is TRBV29-1, the J call TRBJ2-7, with 7 positions matching TRBD1. The V gene's germline CDR1 is SQVTM and CDR2 ANQGSEA. The ends lost 6 bases at V and 6 bases at J; junction bases unmatched: 5. This CDR3 region has 11 residues. The CDR3 region is CSVGDRAEQYF. In nucleotides, the CDR3 is TGCAGCGTCGGCGACAGGGCCGAGCAGTACTTC.

Judged by abundance, this clonotype is medium-sized (0.01 to 0.1%). V is TRBV18 and J is TRBJ2-3, with 7 bases aligning to TRBD1. Germline CDR1 and CDR2: KGHSH and LQKENI. The CDR3 sequence is 14 residues long. The ends lost 3 bases at V and 2 bases at J; junction bases unmatched: 2. CDR3: CASSPRGSTDTQYF. DNA of the CDR3: TGTGCCAGCTCACCCAGGGGGTCCACAGATACGCAGTATTTT.

This clonotype counts as medium-sized. This sequence joins TRBV6-5 and TRBJ1-1; D not certain. Trimming left V 2 bases short and J 0 bases short, with 4 bases between. Germline values: CDR1 MNHEY, CDR2 SVGAGI. The CDR3 runs to 13 residues. The CDR3 nucleotides are TGTGCCAGCAGTTACCAGGTGAACACTGAAGCTTTCTTT. Translated: CASSYQVNTEAFF.

J is TRBJ2-7 and V is TRBV20-1; perhaps TRBD2 as D (6 bases). The germline V and J ends were trimmed by 0 bases and 4 bases, with 16 bases remaining between them. The CDR3 is made up of 15 amino acids. Germline V gives CDR1 DFQATT, CDR2 SNEGSKA (reference sequence). CDR3 sequence (DNA): TGCAGTGCTAGAGATGCGGGGCGCGGCAAATACGAGCAGTACTTC. It encodes CSARDAGRGKYEQYF.

This clonotype occurred many times. The gene calls are TRBV29-1 and TRBJ2-3; D uncertain. V lost 4 bases and J 4 bases, leaving 9 bases between the germline ends. The germline CDR1 and CDR2 sequences are SQVTM and ANQGSEA. The CDR3 is 12 amino acids. CDR3 in amino acids: CSVGAPADTQYF. CDR3 bases: TGCAGCGTTGGGGCTCCCGCAGATACGCAGTATTTT.

This clonotype came up many times. The chain couples TRBV5-1 to TRBJ2-7, with 11 bases that match TRBD1. J gave up 3 bases and V 7 bases, and 6 bases lay outside the gene matches. Germline CDR1 SGHRS, CDR2 YFSETQ. This CDR3 has 14 residues. The CDR3 reads CASGAGTGGYEQYF. The CDR3 region has the DNA TGCGCCAGCGGAGCCGGGACAGGGGGCTACGAGCAGTACTTC. The whole variable domain, remainder taken from reference TRBV5-1 and TRBJ2-7, is KAGVTQTPRYLIKTRGQQVTLSCSPISGHRSVSWYQQTPGQGLQFLFEYFSETQRNKGNFPGRFSGRQFSNSRSEMNVSTLELGDSALYLCASGAGTGGYEQYFGPGTRLTVT.

This clonotype was counted at least ten times. The chain recombines TRBV18 with TRBJ2-7, with D perhaps TRBD1 (6 bases). Germline V CDR1 and CDR2: KGHSH, LQKENI. The CDR3 totals 14 residues. V dropped 4 bases and J dropped 0 bases, with 10 bases sitting between them. The CDR3 is CASSRGQNSYEQYF. The CDR3 DNA reads as TGTGCCAGCTCACGGGGGCAGAACTCCTACGAGCAGTACTTC.

This clonotype was counted ten times or more. The rearrangement links TRBV7-6 to TRBJ1-6; the match to TRBD1 covers 10 bases. The V and J ends lost 2 bases and 8 bases, in that order; junction bases with no gene match: 12. The CDR3 length is 18 residues. CDR1 is SGHVS, CDR2 FNYEAQ, per germline. CDR3 DNA: TGTGCCAGCAGCTTAAACCCCAGGACGGGACAGGGGCATTCACCCCTCCACTTT. Protein product: CASSLNPRTGQGHSPLHF.

This clonotype occurred many times. V is TRBV7-2 and J is TRBJ2-7, with D possibly called TRBD1 or TRBD2 (6 bases each). Trimming took off 4 bases at V and 4 bases at J, with 14 bases between the two ends. The CDR3 length is 14 residues. CDR1 is SGHTA, CDR2 FQGNSA, per germline. The CDR3 bases are TGTGCCAGCAGCTACCCGGGGGCCAATTACGAGCAGTACTTC. This gives the protein CASSYPGANYEQYF.

This clonotype showed up just once. The chain recombines TRBV6-6 with TRBJ1-4; TRBD1 matches at 7 bases. The trim removed 7 bases at V and 5 bases at J, leaving 7 bases unmatched. This CDR3 contains 14 residues. Germline CDR1 is MNHNY and CDR2 is SVGAGI (reference sequence). This chain's CDR3 is CASTGQAVNEKLFF. DNA of the CDR3: TGTGCCAGCACCGGACAGGCCGTAAATGAAAAACTGTTTTTT.

This clonotype was recorded many times. The J gene is TRBJ1-1, the V gene TRBV9, with D possibly being TRBD1 (5 bases). The CDR3 has 17 amino acids. The germline V gene encodes CDR1 SGDLS and CDR2 YYNGEE. The V gene lost 3 bases and the J gene lost 0 bases, with 18 bases spanning the gap. This CDR3 reads CASSAGGGYYLNTEAFF. The CDR3 DNA is TGTGCCAGCAGCGCCGGGGGGGGGTATTATTTGAACACTGAAGCTTTCTTT.

This clonotype rates as medium-sized (0.01 to 0.1%). The DNA for the CDR3 is TGCGCCAGCAGCCCGTTTGTCCTGAACACTGAAGCTTTCTTT. As protein: CASSPFVLNTEAFF. This chain uses TRBV4-3 with TRBJ1-1; D is undetermined. The V end lost 4 bases, the J end lost 0 bases, and 9 bases lay between the germline ends. Germline V lookup: CDR1 LGHNA, CDR2 YSLEER. The CDR3 has 14 amino acids.

In its sample, this clonotype was seen many times. This chain connects TRBV20-1 to TRBJ1-3; D is undetermined. This CDR3 has 13 amino acids. CDR1 is DFQATT, CDR2 SNEGSKA, per germline (reference sequence). Trimming stripped 8 bases from V and 3 bases from J, with 14 bases between. The CDR3 coding sequence is TGCAGTATCGACTCAGGCGTTGGAAACACCATATATTTT. Translating gives CSIDSGVGNTIYF.

This clonotype appeared many times. J is TRBJ2-3 and V is TRBV11-2; 8 bases are shared with TRBD2. Trimming at V came to 11 bases and at J to 0 bases, leaving 10 bases not matched to a gene. The V gene's germline CDR1 is SGHAT and CDR2 FQNNGV. The CDR3 is 15 residues long. The CDR3 spells CASLPKRGSTDTQYF. Here the CDR3 DNA reads TGTGCCTCCCTTCCGAAGCGGGGGAGCACAGATACGCAGTATTTT.

This clonotype was detected many times. The chain carries TRBV10-3 and TRBJ1-5; tentatively, D is TRBD1 (5 bases). V was shortened by 3 bases and J by 3 bases, with 9 bases between the two germline ends. Germline CDR1 reads ENHRY; CDR2 reads SYGVKD. The length of the CDR3 is 14 residues. In nucleotides, the CDR3 is TGTGCCATCAGTGATGGGGGGAACAATCAGCCCCAGCATTTT. It yields the protein CAISDGGNNQPQHF.

The chain has TRBV4-2 and TRBJ2-4; 10 bases align to TRBD1. The CDR3 is 15 amino acids. Looked up from germline, CDR1 is LGHNA and CDR2 is YNFKEQ. Trimming removed 4 bases from V and 3 bases from J; junction bases left unmatched: 3. DNA for the CDR3: TGTGCCAGCAGCCCGGGACAGGGGTACAAAAACATTCAGTACTTC. Translation gives CASSPGQGYKNIQYF.

This clonotype was detected ten times or more. This sequence joins TRBV27 and TRBJ2-3; TRBD2 aligns across 7 bases. CDR3 size: 18 residues. Germline loops: CDR1 MNHEY, CDR2 SMNVEV (reference sequence). J lost 7 bases, V lost 0 bases, and 16 bases had no gene match. CDR3 sequence: CASSLSVQGGDHLNTQYF. The CDR3 DNA reads as TGTGCCAGCAGTTTATCGGTGCAGGGAGGGGACCATCTGAATACGCAGTATTTT.